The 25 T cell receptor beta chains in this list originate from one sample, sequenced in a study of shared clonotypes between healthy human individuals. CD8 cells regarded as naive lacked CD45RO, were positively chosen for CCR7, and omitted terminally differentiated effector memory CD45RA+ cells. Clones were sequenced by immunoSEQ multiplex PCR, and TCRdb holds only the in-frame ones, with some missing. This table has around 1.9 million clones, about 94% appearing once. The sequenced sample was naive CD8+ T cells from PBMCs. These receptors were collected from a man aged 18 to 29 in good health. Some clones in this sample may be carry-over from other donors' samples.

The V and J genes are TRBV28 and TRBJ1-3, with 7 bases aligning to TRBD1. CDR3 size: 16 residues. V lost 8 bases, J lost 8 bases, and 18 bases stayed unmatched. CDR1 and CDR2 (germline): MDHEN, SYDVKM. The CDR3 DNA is TGTGCCAGCGCCTCACAGGGGAGCGGGAGTTGGGACACCATATATTTT. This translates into CASASQGSGSWDTIYF.

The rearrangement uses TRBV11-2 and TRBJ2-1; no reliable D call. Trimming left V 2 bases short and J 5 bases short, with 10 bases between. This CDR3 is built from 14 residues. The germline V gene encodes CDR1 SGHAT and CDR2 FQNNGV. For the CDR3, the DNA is TGTGCCAGCAGCTTAAGGGTACCGAACAATGAGCAGTTCTTC. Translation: CASSLRVPNNEQFF.

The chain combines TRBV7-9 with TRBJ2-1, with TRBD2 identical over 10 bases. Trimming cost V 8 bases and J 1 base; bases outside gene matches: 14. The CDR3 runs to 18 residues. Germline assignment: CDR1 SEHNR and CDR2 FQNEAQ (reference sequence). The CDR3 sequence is CASAALHSSGGSYNEQFF. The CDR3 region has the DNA TGTGCCAGCGCAGCCTTGCATTCTAGCGGGGGATCCTACAATGAGCAGTTCTTC. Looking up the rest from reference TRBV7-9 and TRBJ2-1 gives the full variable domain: DTGVSQNPRHKITKRGQNVTFRCDPISEHNRLYWYRQTLGQGPEFLTYFQNEAQLEKSRLLSDRFSAERPKGSFSTLEIQRTEQGDSAMYLCASAALHSSGGSYNEQFFGPGTRLTVL.

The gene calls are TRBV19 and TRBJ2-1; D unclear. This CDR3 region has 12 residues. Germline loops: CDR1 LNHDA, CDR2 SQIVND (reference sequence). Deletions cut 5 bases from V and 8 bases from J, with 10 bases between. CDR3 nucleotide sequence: TGTGCCAGTAGTCCGACAAGTTATGAGCAGTTCTTC. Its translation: CASSPTSYEQFF.

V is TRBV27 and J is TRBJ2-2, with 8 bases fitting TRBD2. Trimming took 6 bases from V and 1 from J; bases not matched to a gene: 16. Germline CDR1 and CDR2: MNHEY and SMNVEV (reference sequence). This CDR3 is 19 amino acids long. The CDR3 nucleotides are TGTGCCAGCAGCACCTTGACGGATCTGCTAGCGGGGAACACCGGGGAGCTGTTTTTT. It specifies CASSTLTDLLAGNTGELFF.

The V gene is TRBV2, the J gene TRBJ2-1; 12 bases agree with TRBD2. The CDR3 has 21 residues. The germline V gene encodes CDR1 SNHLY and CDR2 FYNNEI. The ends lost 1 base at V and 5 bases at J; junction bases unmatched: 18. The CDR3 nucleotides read TGTGCCAGCAGTGAAGTGGATGGGAGACTAGCGGGAGCTTATGGGGACAATGAGCAGTTCTTC. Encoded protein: CASSEVDGRLAGAYGDNEQFF.

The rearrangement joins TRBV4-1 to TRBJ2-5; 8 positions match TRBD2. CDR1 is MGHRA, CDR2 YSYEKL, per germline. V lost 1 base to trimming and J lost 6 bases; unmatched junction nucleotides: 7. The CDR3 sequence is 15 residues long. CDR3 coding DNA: TGCGCCAGCAGCCAAGCGAATAGCGGGATAAAGACCCAGTACTTC. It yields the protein CASSQANSGIKTQYF.

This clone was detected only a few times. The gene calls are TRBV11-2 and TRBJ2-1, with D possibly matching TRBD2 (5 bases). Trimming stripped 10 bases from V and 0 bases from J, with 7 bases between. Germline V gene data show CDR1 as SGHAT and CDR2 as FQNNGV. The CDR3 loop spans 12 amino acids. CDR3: CATRGSYNEQFF. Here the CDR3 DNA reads TGTGCCACCCGGGGCTCCTACAATGAGCAGTTCTTC.

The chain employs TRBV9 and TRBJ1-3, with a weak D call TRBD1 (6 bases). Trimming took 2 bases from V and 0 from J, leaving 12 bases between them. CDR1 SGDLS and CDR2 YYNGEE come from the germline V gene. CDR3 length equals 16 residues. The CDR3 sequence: CASSVRQAFSGNTIYF. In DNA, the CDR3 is TGTGCCAGCAGCGTCCGACAGGCTTTCTCTGGAAACACCATATATTTT. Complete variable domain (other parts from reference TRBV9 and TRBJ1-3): DSGVTQTPKHLITATGQRVTLRCSPRSGDLSVYWYQQSLDQGLQFLIQYYNGEERAKGNILERFSAQQFPDLHSELNLSSLELGDSALYFCASSVRQAFSGNTIYFGEGSWLTVV.

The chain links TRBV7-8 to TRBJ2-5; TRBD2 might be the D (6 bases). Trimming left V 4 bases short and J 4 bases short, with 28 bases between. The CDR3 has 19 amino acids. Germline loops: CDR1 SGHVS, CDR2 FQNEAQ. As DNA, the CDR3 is TGTGCCAGCAGCTCGTTACTAACAATTTTAGCGGAAGGAGGAGAGACCCAGTACTTC. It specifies CASSSLLTILAEGGETQYF.

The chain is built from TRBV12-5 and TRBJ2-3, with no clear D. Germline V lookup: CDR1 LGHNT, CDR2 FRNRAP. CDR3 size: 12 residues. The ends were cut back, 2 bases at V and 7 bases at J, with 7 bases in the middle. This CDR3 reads CASGLNLHTQYF. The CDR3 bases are TGTGCTAGTGGTTTGAACCTACATACGCAGTATTTT. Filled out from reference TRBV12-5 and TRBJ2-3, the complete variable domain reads DARVTQTPRHKVTEMGQEVTMRCQPILGHNTVFWYRQTMMQGLELLAYFRNRAPLDDSGMPKDRFSAEMPDATLATLKIQPSEPRDSAVYFCASGLNLHTQYFGPGTRLTVL.

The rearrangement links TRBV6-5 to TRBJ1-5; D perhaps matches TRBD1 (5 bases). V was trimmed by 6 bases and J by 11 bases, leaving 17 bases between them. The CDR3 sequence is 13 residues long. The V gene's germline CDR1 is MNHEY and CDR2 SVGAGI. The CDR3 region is CASSNGAVSAQHF. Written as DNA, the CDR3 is TGTGCCAGCAGCAACGGGGCTGTTTCAGCCCAGCATTTT.

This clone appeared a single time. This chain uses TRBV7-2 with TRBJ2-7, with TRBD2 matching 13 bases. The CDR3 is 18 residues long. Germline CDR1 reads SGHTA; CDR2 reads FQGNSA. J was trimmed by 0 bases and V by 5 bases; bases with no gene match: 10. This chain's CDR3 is CASSPWTSGSPSSYEQYF. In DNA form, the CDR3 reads TGTGCCAGCAGCCCCTGGACTAGCGGGAGCCCCAGCTCCTACGAGCAGTACTTC.

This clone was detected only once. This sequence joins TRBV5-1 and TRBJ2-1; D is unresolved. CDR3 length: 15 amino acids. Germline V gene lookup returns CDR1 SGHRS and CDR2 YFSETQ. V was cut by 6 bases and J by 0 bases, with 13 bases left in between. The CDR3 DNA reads TGCGCCAGCACCTCGGGCGAGAGCTCCTACAATGAGCAGTTCTTC. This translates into CASTSGESSYNEQFF.

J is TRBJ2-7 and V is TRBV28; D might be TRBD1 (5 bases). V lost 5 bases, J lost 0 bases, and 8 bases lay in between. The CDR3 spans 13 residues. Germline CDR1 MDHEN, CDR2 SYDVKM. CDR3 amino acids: CASSGRVSYEQYF. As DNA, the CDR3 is TGTGCCAGCAGTGGCAGGGTCTCCTACGAGCAGTACTTC.

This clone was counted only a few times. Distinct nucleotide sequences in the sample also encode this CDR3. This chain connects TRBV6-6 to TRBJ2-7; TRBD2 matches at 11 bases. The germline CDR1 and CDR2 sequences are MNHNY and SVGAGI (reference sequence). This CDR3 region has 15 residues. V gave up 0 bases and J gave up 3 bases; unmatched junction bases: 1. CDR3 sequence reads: CASSYSGTSGYEQYF. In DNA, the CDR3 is TGTGCCAGCAGTTACTCCGGGACTAGCGGCTACGAGCAGTACTTC.

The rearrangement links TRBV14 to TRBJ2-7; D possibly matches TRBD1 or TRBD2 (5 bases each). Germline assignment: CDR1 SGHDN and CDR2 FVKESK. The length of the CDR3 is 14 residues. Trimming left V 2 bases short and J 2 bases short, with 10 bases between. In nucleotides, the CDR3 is TGTGCCAGCAGCCAAAAGGGACCCACCTACGAGCAGTACTTC. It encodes CASSQKGPTYEQYF.

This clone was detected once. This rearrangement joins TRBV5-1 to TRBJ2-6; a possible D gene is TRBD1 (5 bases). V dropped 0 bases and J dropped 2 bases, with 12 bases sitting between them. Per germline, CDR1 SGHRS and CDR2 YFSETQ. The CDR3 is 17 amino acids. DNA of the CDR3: TGCGCCAGCAGCTTGGCCGGCAGGGTGCCTGGGGCCAACGTCCTGACTTTC. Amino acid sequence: CASSLAGRVPGANVLTF. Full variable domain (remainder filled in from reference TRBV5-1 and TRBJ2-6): KAGVTQTPRYLIKTRGQQVTLSCSPISGHRSVSWYQQTPGQGLQFLFEYFSETQRNKGNFPGRFSGRQFSNSRSEMNVSTLELGDSALYLCASSLAGRVPGANVLTFGAGSRLTVL.

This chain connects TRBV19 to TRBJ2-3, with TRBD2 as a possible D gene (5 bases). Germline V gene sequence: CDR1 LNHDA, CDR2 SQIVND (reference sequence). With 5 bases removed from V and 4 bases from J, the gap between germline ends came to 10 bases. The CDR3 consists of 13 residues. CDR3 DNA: TGTGCCAGTAGTCCCCCGGGGTCAGATACGCAGTATTTT. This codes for CASSPPGSDTQYF.

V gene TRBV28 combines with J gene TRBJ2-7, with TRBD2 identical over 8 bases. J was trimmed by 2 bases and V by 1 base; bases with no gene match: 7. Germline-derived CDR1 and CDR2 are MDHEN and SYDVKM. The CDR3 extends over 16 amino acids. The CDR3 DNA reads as TGTGCCAGCAGTTTATTCGGCGGGAGGCCAACCTACGAGCAGTACTTC. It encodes CASSLFGGRPTYEQYF.

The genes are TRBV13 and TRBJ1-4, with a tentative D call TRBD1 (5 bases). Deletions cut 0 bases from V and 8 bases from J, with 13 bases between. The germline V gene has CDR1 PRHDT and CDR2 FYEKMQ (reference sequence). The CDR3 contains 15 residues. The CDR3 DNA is TGTGCCAGCAGCTTAGGCCGGGGCAGAGGGGAAAAACTGTTTTTT. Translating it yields CASSLGRGRGEKLFF. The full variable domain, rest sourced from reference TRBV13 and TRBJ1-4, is AAGVIQSPRHLIKEKRETATLKCYPIPRHDTVYWYQQGPGQDPQFLISFYEKMQSDKGSIPDRFSAQQFSDYHSELNMSSLELGDSALYFCASSLGRGRGEKLFFGSGTQLSVL.

CDR3 sequence reads: CASSLGWGANQPQHF. The CDR3 DNA sequence: TGCGCCAGCAGCTTGGGTTGGGGGGCGAATCAGCCCCAGCATTTT. The rearrangement uses TRBV5-1 and TRBJ1-5, with D perhaps TRBD1 (6 bases). Germline V gene sequence: CDR1 SGHRS, CDR2 YFSETQ. Trimming cost V 0 bases and J 4 bases, with 11 bases left between them. CDR3 size: 15 residues. The complete variable domain, with remaining parts taken from reference TRBV5-1 and TRBJ1-5, reads KAGVTQTPRYLIKTRGQQVTLSCSPISGHRSVSWYQQTPGQGLQFLFEYFSETQRNKGNFPGRFSGRQFSNSRSEMNVSTLELGDSALYLCASSLGWGANQPQHFGDGTRLSIL.

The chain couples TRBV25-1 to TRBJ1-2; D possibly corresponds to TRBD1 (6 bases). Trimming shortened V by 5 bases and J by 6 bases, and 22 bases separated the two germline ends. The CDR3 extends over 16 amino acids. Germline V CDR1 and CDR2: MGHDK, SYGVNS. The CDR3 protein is CASSSKGGLKRNGYTF. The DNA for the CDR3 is TGTGCCAGCAGTTCCAAGGGGGGTTTGAAGAGGAATGGCTACACCTTC.

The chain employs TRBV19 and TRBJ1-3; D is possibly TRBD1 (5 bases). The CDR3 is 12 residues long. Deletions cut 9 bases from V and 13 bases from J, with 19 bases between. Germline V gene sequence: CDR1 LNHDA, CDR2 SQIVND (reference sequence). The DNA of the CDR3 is TGTGCCAGCCAACCTGGGCAGGGCTTAATATATTTT. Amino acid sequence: CASQPGQGLIYF.

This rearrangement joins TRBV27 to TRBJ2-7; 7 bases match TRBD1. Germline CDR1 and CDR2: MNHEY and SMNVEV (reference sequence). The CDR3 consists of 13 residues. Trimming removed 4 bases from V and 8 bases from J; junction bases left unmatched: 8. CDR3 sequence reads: CASSSRQGLQQYF. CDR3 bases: TGTGCCAGCAGTTCGAGACAGGGTCTGCAGCAGTACTTC.